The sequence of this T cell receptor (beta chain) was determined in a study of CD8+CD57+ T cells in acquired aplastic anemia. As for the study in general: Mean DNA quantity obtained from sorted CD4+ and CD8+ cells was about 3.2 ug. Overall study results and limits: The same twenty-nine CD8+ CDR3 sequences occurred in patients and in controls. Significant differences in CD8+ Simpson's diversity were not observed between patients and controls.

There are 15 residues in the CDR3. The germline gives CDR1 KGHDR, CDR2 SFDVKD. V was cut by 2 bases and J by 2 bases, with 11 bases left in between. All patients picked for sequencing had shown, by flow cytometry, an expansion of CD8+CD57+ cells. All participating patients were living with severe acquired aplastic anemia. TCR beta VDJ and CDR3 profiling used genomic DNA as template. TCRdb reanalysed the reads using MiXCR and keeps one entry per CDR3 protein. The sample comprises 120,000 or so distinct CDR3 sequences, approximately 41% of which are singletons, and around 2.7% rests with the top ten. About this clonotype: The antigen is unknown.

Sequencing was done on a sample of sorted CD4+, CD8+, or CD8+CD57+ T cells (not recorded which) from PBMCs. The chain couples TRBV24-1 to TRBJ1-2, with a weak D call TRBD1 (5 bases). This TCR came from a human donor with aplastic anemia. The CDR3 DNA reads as TGTGCCACCAGTGATTCCACGACAGAGAACTATGGCTACACCTTC. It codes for CATSDSTTENYGYTF.